One sample yielded the 15 T cell receptor beta chains listed below, sequenced in a study of T cells after yellow fever vaccination. TCRdb independently ran MiXCR on the 5' RACE reads; one entry per CDR3 protein. This table holds tens of thousands of distinct CDR3 sequences, approximately 6.5% found once. Sample: PBMCs, either bulk or a sorted T-cell subset (CD4+, CD8+, memory, or dextramer-sorted; not recorded which), taken on the day of the yellow fever booster vaccination. The receptors were gathered from a man younger than 45 who received the YFV17D yellow fever vaccine.

This clonotype was seen ten or more times. This chain joins TRBV29-1 and TRBJ1-2; no firm D call. Trimming removed 6 bases from V and 3 bases from J, with 17 bases in between. The CDR3 is made up of 14 amino acids. CDR1 is SQVTM, CDR2 ANQGSEA, per germline. CDR3 in DNA: TGCAGCGTCGTCGTCCCGGGGAGGGACTATGGCTACACCTTC. Protein sequence: CSVVVPGRDYGYTF.

This clonotype was observed many times. The chain combines TRBV18 with TRBJ1-1, with a possible D match to TRBD1 (6 bases). Trimming left V 4 bases short and J 1 base short, with 16 bases between. The CDR3 spans 16 residues. Germline lookup yields CDR1 KGHSH and CDR2 LQKENI. The CDR3 DNA is TGTGCCAGCTCACAGGGGGTGGGAACGAGGAACACTGAAGCTTTCTTT. This codes for CASSQGVGTRNTEAFF.

This clonotype was recorded at least ten times. V gene TRBV7-2 combines with J gene TRBJ2-4; D assignment may be TRBD1 or TRBD2 (6 bases each). CDR3 length: 15 amino acids. Germline-derived CDR1 and CDR2 are SGHTA and FQGNSA. Trimming left V 5 bases short and J 4 bases short, with 15 bases between. The CDR3 loop is CASSPEGVGKNIQYF. CDR3 in DNA: TGTGCCAGCAGCCCGGAGGGGGTCGGGAAAAACATTCAGTACTTC.

This clonotype came up many times. This chain links TRBV5-1 with TRBJ2-1, with D tentatively TRBD2 (6 bases). Germline CDR1 reads SGHRS; CDR2 reads YFSETQ. Between the trimmed V and J ends, which lost 0 bases and 9 bases, there was a span of 13 bases. CDR3 length: 14 amino acids. Here the CDR3 reads CASSLDPSEGEQFF. In DNA, the CDR3 is TGCGCCAGCAGCTTGGATCCTAGCGAAGGTGAGCAGTTCTTC.

This clonotype was seen repeatedly, ten times or more. V usage is TRBV9 and J usage is TRBJ2-7; no clear D. With 4 bases removed from V and 0 bases from J, the gap between germline ends came to 11 bases. There are 14 residues in the CDR3. The germline gives CDR1 SGDLS, CDR2 YYNGEE. Here the CDR3 reads CASSTSTDSYEQYF. CDR3 DNA sequence: TGTGCCAGCAGCACCTCGACGGACTCCTACGAGCAGTACTTC.

This clonotype was observed a handful of times. The chain uses TRBV5-1 and TRBJ2-1, with D possibly matching TRBD1 (6 bases). Trimming left V 0 bases short and J 7 bases short, with 17 bases between. The CDR3 totals 16 residues. Looked up from germline, CDR1 is SGHRS and CDR2 is YFSETQ. The CDR3: CASSLEGTRDMNEQFF. CDR3 DNA sequence: TGCGCCAGCAGCTTGGAGGGGACAAGGGATATGAATGAGCAGTTCTTC.

This clonotype showed up just a few times. This rearrangement joins TRBV5-4 to TRBJ2-5, with no clear D. V was pared by 2 bases and J by 5 bases, with 13 bases between. The CDR3 covers 14 residues. In germline, CDR1 is SGHNT, CDR2 YYREEE (reference sequence). The CDR3 DNA is TGTGCCAGCAGCTTACTGGGCGGCACGGAGACCCAGTACTTC. Protein product: CASSLLGGTETQYF.

This clonotype was detected only a few times. The CDR3 DNA reads as TGCGCCAGCAGCCAACGTACAGTTGGGACAGGGGGAGCAGATACGCAGTATTTT. It yields the protein CASSQRTVGTGGADTQYF. The chain joins TRBV4-3 to TRBJ2-3; TRBD1 aligns across 11 bases. The germline CDR1 and CDR2 sequences are LGHNA and YSLEER. V gave up 2 bases and J gave up 4 bases; unmatched junction bases: 11. This CDR3 is built from 18 residues.

This clonotype was recorded many times. The chain uses TRBV11-2 and TRBJ2-7, with 7 positions matching TRBD1. The J segment lost 6 bases and the V segment lost 1 base, leaving 6 bases of the junction unmatched. This CDR3 is 14 amino acids long. Germline V CDR1 and CDR2: SGHAT, FQNNGV. This CDR3 reads CASSLVKGQSEQYF. CDR3 DNA sequence: TGTGCCAGCAGCTTAGTTAAGGGACAGTCCGAGCAGTACTTC.

This clonotype was observed at least ten times. V gene TRBV7-8 combines with J gene TRBJ2-2; a possible D gene is TRBD2 (5 bases). This CDR3 spans 14 amino acids. V was cut by 5 bases and J by 4 bases, with 11 bases left in between. CDR1 is SGHVS, CDR2 FQNEAQ, per germline. CDR3 sequence (DNA): TGTGCCAGCAGCATTAGCGCGGGCACCGGGGAGCTGTTTTTT. It is translated as CASSISAGTGELFF.

The chain couples TRBV19 to TRBJ1-5; 10 bases align to TRBD1. This CDR3 region has 18 residues. Germline trimming cut 3 bases from V and 6 bases from J; bases unmatched to any gene: 14. The germline CDR1 and CDR2 sequences are LNHDA and SQIVND (reference sequence). CDR3 sequence reads: CASSIQDRGSRYTQPQHF. CDR3 coding DNA: TGTGCCAGTAGTATCCAGGACAGGGGGTCCCGGTACACTCAGCCCCAGCATTTT.

In this sample, this clonotype turned up many times. V gene TRBV19 combines with J gene TRBJ2-7, with 7 bases fitting TRBD2. Germline V CDR1 and CDR2: LNHDA, SQIVND (reference sequence). This CDR3 has 16 amino acids. Unmatched junction bases numbered 10, after V lost 5 bases and J lost 0 bases. CDR3 DNA sequence: TGTGCCAGTAGTCCCCGGTATAGCGGGCGCTCCTACGAGCAGTACTTC. This encodes CASSPRYSGRSYEQYF.

This clonotype was counted only a few times. The J gene is TRBJ2-2, the V gene TRBV7-2; 10 positions match TRBD2. V shed 6 bases and J 4 bases; nucleotides not matched to a gene: 8. CDR1 is SGHTA, CDR2 FQGNSA, per germline. This CDR3 contains 16 residues. The CDR3 coding sequence is TGTGCCAGCAGGCAGTCTAGCGGGAGTCGCACCGGGGAGCTGTTTTTT. It translates to CASRQSSGSRTGELFF.

The J gene is TRBJ1-1, the V gene TRBV20-1; a possible D gene is TRBD1 (5 bases). The CDR3 runs to 14 residues. The germline V gene encodes CDR1 DFQATT and CDR2 SNEGSKA (reference sequence). V lost 3 bases to trimming and J lost 4 bases, with 15 bases between them. CDR3 bases: TGCAGTGCTAGGGTGACCCAGAGGGGCACTGAAGCTTTCTTT. As protein: CSARVTQRGTEAFF.

This clonotype was seen at least ten times. J is TRBJ2-3 and V is TRBV9; D unresolved. Germline V lookup: CDR1 SGDLS, CDR2 YYNGEE. Trimming pared 0 bases from V and 1 base from J, leaving 3 bases between. There are 13 residues in the CDR3. The CDR3 coding sequence is TGTGCCAGCAGCGTAGTGGGCACAGATACGCAGTATTTT. Its translation: CASSVVGTDTQYF.